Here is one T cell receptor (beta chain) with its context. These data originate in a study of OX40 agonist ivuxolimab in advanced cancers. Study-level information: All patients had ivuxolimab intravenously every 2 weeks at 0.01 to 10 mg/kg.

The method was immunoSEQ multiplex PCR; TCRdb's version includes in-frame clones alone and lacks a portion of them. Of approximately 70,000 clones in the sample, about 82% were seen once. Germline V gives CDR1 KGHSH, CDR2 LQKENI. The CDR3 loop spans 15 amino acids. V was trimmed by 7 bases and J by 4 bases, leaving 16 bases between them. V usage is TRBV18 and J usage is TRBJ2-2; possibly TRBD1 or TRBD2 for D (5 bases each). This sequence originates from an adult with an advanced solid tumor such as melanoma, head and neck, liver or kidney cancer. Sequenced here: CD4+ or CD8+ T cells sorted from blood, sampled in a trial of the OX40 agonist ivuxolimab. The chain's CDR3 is CASLASTDITGELFF. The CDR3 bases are TGTGCCAGCTTAGCGTCGACAGATATCACCGGGGAGCTGTTTTTT.